Described below is a single T cell receptor beta chain sequence and its context. The sample holds other DNA sequences that translate to the same CDR3. This table comes from immunoSEQ multiplex PCR, and its TCRdb copy is limited to in-frame clones, with some not included. The sample has about 1 million clones; about 74% are singletons. This entry belongs to a study of shared clonotypes between healthy human individuals. V dropped 0 bases and J dropped 2; count of bases not matched to a gene: 1. This CDR3 contains 15 residues. CDR1 and CDR2 (germline): GTSNPN, SVGIG (reference sequence). Sequencing input: memory CD4+ T cells sorted from blood. The subset was: CD45RA-negative fraction. V gene TRBV30 combines with J gene TRBJ2-6, with 7 nucleotides matching TRBD1. The clonotype was recovered from a man between 18 and 35 years old in good health. In DNA form, the CDR3 reads TGTGCCTGGAGTGTAGGGGGCGCTGGGGCCAACGTCCTGACTTTC. Amino acid sequence: CAWSVGGAGANVLTF.